Sequencing of this TCR beta chain was carried out in a study of T cell responses to AZD1222 COVID-19 vaccine. Overall study results and limits: Along spike, vaccine-associated CD4 TCRs were found throughout, with dominance at 160-218 and 743-854.

In regard to this clone: The antigen is not known.

Sequencing used immunoSEQ multiplex PCR; TCRdb keeps in-frame clones, though not all of them. The sample has around 140,000 clones, 93% seen once. CDR3 size: 17 residues. Germline V gene sequence: CDR1 LNHDA, CDR2 SQIVND (reference sequence). Trimming stripped 0 bases from V and 1 base from J, with 12 bases between. This clonotype was obtained from an adult in good health. The input for sequencing was peripheral blood, taken on day 0 of MenACWY control vaccination. The chain couples TRBV19 to TRBJ2-2; D is unresolved. DNA of the CDR3: TGTGCCAGTAGTATAGAGTTGCAGGTTCAGAACACCGGGGAGCTGTTTTTT. It translates to CASSIELQVQNTGELFF. The full variable domain, its missing parts supplied by reference TRBV19 and TRBJ2-2, is DGGITQSPKYLFRKEGQNVTLSCEQNLNHDAMYWYRQDPGQGLRLIYYSQIVNDFQKGDIAEGYSVSREKKESFPLTVTSAQKNPTAFYLCASSIELQVQNTGELFFGEGSRLTVL.